The source of this T cell receptor beta chain is a study of CD8 T cells in ankylosing spondylitis. Study outcomes and limitations: The authors reported significant enrichment of disease-linked clones in matched ankylosing spondylitis synovial fluid. Typical of ankylosing spondylitis blood, it appeared, was a TCR beta motif of eight highly homologous variants.

This clonotype was seen at least ten times. Its antigen is currently unknown. With molecular barcodes, quantitative 5'-RACE was used to make the TCR beta libraries. MiXCR, run by TCRdb on the 5' RACE reads, gives a single entry per CDR3 protein. This table holds approximately 500,000 distinct CDR3 sequences, approximately 11% found once. CDR1 is LGHDT, CDR2 YNNKEL, per germline (reference sequence). V lost 3 bases and J lost 5, with 13 bases in between. CDR3 length: 14 residues. This sequence originates from a male donor with ankylosing spondylitis. V is TRBV3-1 and J is TRBJ2-5; D assignment may be TRBD1 or TRBD2 (6 bases each). Sequenced sample: blood, either unsorted or a sorted T cell fraction (not recorded which). The CDR3 DNA is TGTGCCAGCAGCCACTATGGGGGGCGGGAGACCCAGTACTTC. It specifies CASSHYGGRETQYF.